The present T cell receptor beta chain was sequenced within a study of cytomegalovirus exposure and HLA in healthy donors. Study-wide results and limits: The likely explanation for a cluster of highly shared sequence variants was sequencing artifact. Analyses of presence/absence relied on an assumption of roughly uniform sequencing depth across donors. When a later analysis was performed, an Asian-associated ancestry cluster reportedly had fewer N-insertions than the approximately 690-donor mean.

Deletions cut 6 bases from V and 9 bases from J, with 12 bases between. Germline V lookup: CDR1 MNHNY, CDR2 SVGAGI (reference sequence). This CDR3 contains 13 residues. Primers included in the PCR were 60 Vbeta and 13 Jbeta primers. The repertoire was sequenced with immunoSEQ multiplex PCR; TCRdb's copy has only in-frame clones and lacks some. Of roughly 230,000 clones listed, about 85% are singletons. A note on this clone: Its target is not known.

The sequencing input was PBMCs. The receptor comes from a girl aged 2-10 years in good health and CMV-seronegative. The chain recombines TRBV6-6 with TRBJ1-6; D gene unclear. The CDR3 nucleotides are TGTGCCAGCAGCCCTGACGGAGGTTCACCCCTCCACTTT. This codes for CASSPDGGSPLHF.